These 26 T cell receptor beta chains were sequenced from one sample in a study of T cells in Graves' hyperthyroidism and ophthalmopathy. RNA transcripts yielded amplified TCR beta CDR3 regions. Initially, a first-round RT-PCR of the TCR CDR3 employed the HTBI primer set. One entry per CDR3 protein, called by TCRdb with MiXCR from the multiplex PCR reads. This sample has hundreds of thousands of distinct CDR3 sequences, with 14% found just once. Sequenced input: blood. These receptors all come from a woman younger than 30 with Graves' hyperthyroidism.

CDR3 in DNA: TGCGCCAGCAGCCAAGTTGGGGGGACCTTCACCCAAGAGACCCAGTACTTC. Translating it yields CASSQVGGTFTQETQYF. The rearrangement links TRBV4-1 to TRBJ2-5; weak D call: TRBD2 (6 bases). CDR1 is MGHRA and CDR2 is YSYEKL in the germline V gene. V lost 1 base to trimming and J lost 1 base, with 16 bases between them. The CDR3 consists of 17 residues.

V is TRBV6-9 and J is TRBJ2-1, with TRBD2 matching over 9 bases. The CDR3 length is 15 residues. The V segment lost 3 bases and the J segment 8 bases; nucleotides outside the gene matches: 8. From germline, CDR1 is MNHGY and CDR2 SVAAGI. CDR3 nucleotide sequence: TGTGCCAGCAGTTACGGGGCGGGGGGGAGGGATGAGCAGTTCTTC. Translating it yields CASSYGAGGRDEQFF.

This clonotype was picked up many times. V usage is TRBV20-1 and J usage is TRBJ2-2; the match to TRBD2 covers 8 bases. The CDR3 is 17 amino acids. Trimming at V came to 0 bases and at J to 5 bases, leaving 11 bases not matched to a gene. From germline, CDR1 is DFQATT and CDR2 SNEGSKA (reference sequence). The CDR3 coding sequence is TGCAGTGCTAGAGAGGGAGCGGGAGTTACGGAAACCGGGGAGCTGTTTTTT. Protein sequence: CSAREGAGVTETGELFF.

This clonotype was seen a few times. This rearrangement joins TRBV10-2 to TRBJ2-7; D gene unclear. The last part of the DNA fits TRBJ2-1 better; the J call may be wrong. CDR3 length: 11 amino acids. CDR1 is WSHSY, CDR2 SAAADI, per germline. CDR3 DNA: TGCGCCAGCAGCGAACCCTACGAGCAGTTCTTC. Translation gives CASSEPYEQFF.

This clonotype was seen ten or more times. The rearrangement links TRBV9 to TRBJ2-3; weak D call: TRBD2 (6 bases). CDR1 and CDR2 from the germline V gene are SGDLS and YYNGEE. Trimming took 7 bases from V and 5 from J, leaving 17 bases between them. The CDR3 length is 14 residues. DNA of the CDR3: TGTGCCAGCCAAAGACGGGGGAGTGGAGATACGCAGTATTTT. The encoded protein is CASQRRGSGDTQYF.

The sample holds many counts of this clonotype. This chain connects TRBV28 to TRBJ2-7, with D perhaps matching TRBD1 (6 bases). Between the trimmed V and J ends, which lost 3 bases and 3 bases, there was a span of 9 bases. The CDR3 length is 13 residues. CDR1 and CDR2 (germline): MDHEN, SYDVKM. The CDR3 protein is CASSLVGHYEQYF. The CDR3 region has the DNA TGTGCCAGCAGTTTGGTGGGACACTACGAGCAGTACTTC.

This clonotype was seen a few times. The CDR3 nucleotides are TGTGCCAGCAGTTCTCGGACAGGGTCCTACAATGAGCAGTTCTTC. Translating gives CASSSRTGSYNEQFF. The chain recombines TRBV28 with TRBJ2-1; the match to TRBD1 covers 8 bases. The CDR3 is 15 residues long. The V gene's germline CDR1 is MDHEN and CDR2 SYDVKM. V was pared by 4 bases and J by 1 base, with 3 bases of the junction left unmatched.

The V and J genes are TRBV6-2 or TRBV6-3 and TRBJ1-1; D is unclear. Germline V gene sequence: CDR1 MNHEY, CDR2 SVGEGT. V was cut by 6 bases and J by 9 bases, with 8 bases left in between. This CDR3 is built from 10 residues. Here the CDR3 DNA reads TGTGCCAGCAGATCCAACCAAGCTTTCTTT. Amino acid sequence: CASRSNQAFF.

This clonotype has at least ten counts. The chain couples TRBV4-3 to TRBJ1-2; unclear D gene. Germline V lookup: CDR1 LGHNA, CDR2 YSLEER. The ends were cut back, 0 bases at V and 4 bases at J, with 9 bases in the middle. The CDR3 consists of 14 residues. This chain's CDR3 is CASSQEMVSYGYTF. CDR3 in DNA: TGCGCCAGCAGCCAAGAAATGGTATCCTATGGCTACACCTTC.

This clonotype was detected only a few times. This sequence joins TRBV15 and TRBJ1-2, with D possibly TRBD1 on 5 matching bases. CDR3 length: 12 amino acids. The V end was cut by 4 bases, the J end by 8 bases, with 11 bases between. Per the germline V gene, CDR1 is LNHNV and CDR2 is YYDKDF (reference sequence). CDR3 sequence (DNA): TGTGCCACCAGCACGCCAGGGTTGGGCTACACCTTC. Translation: CATSTPGLGYTF. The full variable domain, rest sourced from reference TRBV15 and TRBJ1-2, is DAMVIQNPRYQVTQFGKPVTLSCSQTLNHNVMYWYQQKSSQAPKLLFHYYDKDFNNEADTPDNFQSRRPNTSFCFLDIRSPGLGDTAMYLCATSTPGLGYTFGSGTRLTVV.

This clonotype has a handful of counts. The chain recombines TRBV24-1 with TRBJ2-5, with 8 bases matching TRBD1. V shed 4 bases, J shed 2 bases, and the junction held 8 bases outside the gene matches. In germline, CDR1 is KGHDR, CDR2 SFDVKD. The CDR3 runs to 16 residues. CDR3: CATSDLGTGRQETQYF. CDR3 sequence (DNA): TGTGCCACCAGTGACTTGGGGACAGGACGTCAAGAGACCCAGTACTTC.

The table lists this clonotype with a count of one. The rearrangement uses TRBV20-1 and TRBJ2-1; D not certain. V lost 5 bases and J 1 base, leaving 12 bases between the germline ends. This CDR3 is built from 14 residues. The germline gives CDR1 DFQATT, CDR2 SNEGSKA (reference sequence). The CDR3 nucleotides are TGCAGTGCTGGGGTGGAAGGGTCCTACAATGAGCAGTTCTTC. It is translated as CSAGVEGSYNEQFF.

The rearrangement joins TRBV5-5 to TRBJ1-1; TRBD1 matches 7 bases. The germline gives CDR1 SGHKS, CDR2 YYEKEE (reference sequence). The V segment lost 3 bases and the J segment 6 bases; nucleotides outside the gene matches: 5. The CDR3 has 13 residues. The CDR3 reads CASSYTGDPEAFF. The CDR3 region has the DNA TGTGCCAGCAGCTATACAGGGGACCCTGAAGCTTTCTTT. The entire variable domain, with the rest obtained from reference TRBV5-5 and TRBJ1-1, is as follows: DAGVTQSPTHLIKTRGQQVTLRCSPISGHKSVSWYQQVLGQGPQFIFQYYEKEERGRGNFPDRFSARQFPNYSSELNVNALLLGDSALYLCASSYTGDPEAFFGQGTRLTVV.

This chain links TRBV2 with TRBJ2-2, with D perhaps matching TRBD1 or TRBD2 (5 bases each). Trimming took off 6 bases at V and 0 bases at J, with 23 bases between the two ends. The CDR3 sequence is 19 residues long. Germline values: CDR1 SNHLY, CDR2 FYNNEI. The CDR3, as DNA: TGTGCCAGCAGGGACCCGGGACGAGTAAGCCCTTCGAACACCGGGGAGCTGTTTTTT. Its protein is CASRDPGRVSPSNTGELFF.

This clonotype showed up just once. The CDR3 loop is CASSPTAGGGNIQYF. For the CDR3, the DNA is TGTGCCAGCTCACCAACAGCGGGAGGTGGAAACATTCAGTACTTC. The chain uses TRBV18 and TRBJ2-4, with 9 bases lining up with TRBD2. Germline CDR1 reads KGHSH; CDR2 reads LQKENI. J lost 6 bases, V lost 2 bases, and 5 bases had no gene match. The CDR3 is 15 amino acids.

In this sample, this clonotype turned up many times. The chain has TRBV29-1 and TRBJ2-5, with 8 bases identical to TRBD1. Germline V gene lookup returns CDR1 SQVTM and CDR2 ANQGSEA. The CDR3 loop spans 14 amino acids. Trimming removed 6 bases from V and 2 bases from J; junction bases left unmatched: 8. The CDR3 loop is CSVWGQETQETQYF. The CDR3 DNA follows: TGCAGCGTCTGGGGACAGGAGACACAAGAGACCCAGTACTTC.

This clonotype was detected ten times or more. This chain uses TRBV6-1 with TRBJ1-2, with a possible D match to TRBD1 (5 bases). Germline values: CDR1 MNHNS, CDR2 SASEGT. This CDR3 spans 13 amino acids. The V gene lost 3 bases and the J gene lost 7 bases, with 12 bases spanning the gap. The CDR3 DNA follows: TGTGCCAGCAGTGACGCTGGGGGATTTGGCTACACCTTC. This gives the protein CASSDAGGFGYTF.

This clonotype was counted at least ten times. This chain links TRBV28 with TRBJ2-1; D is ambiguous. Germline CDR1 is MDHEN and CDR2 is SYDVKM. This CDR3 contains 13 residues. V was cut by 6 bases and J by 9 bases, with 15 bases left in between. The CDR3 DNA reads TGTGCCAGCAGGGGAACCCTGATGGGTGAGCAGTTCTTC. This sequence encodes CASRGTLMGEQFF.

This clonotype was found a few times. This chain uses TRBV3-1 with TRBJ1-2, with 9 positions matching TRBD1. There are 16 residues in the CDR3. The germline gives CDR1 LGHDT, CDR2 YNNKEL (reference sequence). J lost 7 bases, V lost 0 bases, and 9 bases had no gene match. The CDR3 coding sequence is TGTGCCAGCAGCCAAGAAGACAGGGGGTGGGGTGGTGGCTACACCTTC. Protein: CASSQEDRGWGGGYTF. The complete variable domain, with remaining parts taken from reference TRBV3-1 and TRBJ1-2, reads DTAVSQTPKYLVTQMGNDKSIKCEQNLGHDTMYWYKQDSKKFLKIMFSYNNKELIINETVPNRFSPKSPDKAHLNLHINSLELGDSAVYFCASSQEDRGWGGGYTFGSGTRLTVV.

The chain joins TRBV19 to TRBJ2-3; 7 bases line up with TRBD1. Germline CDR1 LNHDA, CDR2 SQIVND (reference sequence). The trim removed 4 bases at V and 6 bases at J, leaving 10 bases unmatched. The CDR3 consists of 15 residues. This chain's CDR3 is CASSKPGTAKDTQYF. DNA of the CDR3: TGTGCCAGTAGTAAACCCGGGACAGCCAAGGATACGCAGTATTTT.

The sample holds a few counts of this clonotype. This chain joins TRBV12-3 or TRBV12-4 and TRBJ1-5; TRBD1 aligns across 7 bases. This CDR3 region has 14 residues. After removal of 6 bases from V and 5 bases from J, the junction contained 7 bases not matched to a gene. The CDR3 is CASSLGDSYQPQHF. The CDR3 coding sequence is TGTGCCAGCAGCCTAGGGGACAGTTATCAGCCCCAGCATTTT.

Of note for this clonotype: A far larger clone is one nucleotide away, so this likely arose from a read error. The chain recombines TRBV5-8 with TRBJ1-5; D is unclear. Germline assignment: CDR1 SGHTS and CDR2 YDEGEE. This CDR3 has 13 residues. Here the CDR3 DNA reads TGTACCAGCAGCTTGAATAGCAATCAGCCCCAGCATTTT. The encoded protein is CTSSLNSNQPQHF.

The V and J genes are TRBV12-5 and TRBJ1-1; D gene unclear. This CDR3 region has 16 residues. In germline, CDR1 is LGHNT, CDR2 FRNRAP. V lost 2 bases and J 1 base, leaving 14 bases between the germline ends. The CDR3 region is CASGLTRGRKNTEAFF. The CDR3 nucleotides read TGTGCTAGTGGTTTGACTCGGGGTAGGAAGAACACTGAAGCTTTCTTT.

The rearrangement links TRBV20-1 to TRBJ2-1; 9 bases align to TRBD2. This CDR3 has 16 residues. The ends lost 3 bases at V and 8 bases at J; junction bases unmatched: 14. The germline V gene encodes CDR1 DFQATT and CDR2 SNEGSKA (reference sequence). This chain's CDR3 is CSASPYGGRANDEQFF. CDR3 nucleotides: TGCAGTGCTAGCCCCTACGGCGGGAGGGCTAACGATGAGCAGTTCTTC.

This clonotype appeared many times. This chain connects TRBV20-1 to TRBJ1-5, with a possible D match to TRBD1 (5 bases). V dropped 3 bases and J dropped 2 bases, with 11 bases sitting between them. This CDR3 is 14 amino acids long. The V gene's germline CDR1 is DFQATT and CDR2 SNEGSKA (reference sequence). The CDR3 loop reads CSASWGTGNQPQHF. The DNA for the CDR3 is TGCAGTGCTAGTTGGGGCACGGGCAATCAGCCCCAGCATTTT.

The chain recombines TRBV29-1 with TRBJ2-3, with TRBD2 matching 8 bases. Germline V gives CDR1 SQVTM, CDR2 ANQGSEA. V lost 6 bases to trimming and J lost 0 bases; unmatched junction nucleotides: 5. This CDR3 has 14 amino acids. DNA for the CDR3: TGCAGCGTCGCATCTAGCGGGAGCACAGATACGCAGTATTTT. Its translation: CSVASSGSTDTQYF.